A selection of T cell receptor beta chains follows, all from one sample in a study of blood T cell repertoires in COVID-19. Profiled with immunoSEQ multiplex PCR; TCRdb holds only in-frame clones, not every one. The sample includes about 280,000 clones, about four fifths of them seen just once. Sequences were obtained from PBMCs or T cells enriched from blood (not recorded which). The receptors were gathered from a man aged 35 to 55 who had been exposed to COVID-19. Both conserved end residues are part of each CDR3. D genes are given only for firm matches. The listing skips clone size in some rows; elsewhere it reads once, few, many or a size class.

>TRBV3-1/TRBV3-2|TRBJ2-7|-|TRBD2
TGTGCCAGCAGCCAAGGTCTAGCGGGACCCTCCTACGAGCAGTACTTC
CASSQGLAGPSYEQYF
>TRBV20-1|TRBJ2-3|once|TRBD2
TGCAGTGCTAGTAAAAGAGCGGGAGCTCACTTCCAGGCCGATACGCAGTATTTT
CSASKRAGAHFQADTQYF
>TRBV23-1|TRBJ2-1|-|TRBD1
TGCGCCAGCAGTCAACCAAGGACAGGGGGTTTGGATGAGCAGTTCTTC
CASSQPRTGGLDEQFF
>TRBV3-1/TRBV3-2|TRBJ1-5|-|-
TGTGCCAGCAGCTTGACAGCTAGCAATCAGCCCCAGCATTTT
CASSLTASNQPQHF
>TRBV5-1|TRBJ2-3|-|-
TGCGCCAGCACAACCTCAGGGGTGCGCACAGATACGCAGTATTTT
CASTTSGVRTDTQYF
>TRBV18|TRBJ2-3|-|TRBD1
TGTGCCAGCTCACCGTACCCCCTAAGGACAGGGGGCTGGGGGACAGATACGCAGTATTTT
CASSPYPLRTGGWGTDTQYF
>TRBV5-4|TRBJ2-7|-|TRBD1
TGTGCCAGCAGCCCACCCGGGACAGGAACCTACGAGCAGTACTTC
CASSPPGTGTYEQYF
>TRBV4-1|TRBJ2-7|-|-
TGCGCCAGCAGCCAAGAAATAGCACCCACCTACGAGCAGTACTTC
CASSQEIAPTYEQYF
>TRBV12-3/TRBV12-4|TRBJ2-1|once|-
TGTGCCAGCAGTTTTAGGGGGGAGGGGTTCTTC
CASSFRGEGFF
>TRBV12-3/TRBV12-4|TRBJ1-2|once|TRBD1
TGTGCCAGCAGTACAGGGGGACCCTATGGCTACACCTTC
CASSTGGPYGYTF
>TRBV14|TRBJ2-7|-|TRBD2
TGTGCCAGCAGCCACGGAGGGACTAGAACCTACGAGCAGTACTTC
CASSHGGTRTYEQYF
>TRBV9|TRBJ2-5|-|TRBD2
TGTGCCAGCAGCGTAGGGACTAGCGGGATCCAAGAGACCCAGTACTTC
CASSVGTSGIQETQYF
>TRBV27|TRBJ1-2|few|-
TGTGCCAGCAGTTCTCTGGGAGAGGGAGGCTACACCTTC
CASSSLGEGGYTF
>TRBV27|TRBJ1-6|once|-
TGTGCCAGCAGGGCCCGAGACAGTGCGGGGTCACCCCTCCACTTT
CASRARDSAGSPLHF
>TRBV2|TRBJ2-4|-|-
TGTGCCAGCAGTGTACAGGGAGTTGGGGCCAAAAACATTCAGTACTTC
CASSVQGVGAKNIQYF
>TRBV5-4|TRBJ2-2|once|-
TGTGCCAGCAGCCCTGGACTGACGCGGGGTAACACCGGGGAGCTGTTTTTT
CASSPGLTRGNTGELFF
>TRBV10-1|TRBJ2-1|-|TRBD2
TGCGCCAGCAGCGTCAGGACTAGCGAAGAGGGGGGAATTGAGCAGTTCTTC
CASSVRTSEEGGIEQFF
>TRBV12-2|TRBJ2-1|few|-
TGTGCAAGTCGCTTAGTCCGCCGAGGTAGAGGGAGTAGTAATGAGCAGTTCTTC
CASRLVRRGRGSSNEQFF
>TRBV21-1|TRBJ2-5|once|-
TGTGCCAGCAGCAATGGGGCCGGTCAAGAGACCCAGTACTTC
CASSNGAGQETQYF
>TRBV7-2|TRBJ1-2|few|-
TGTGCCAGCAGCTTAGTTCTGGGGCCGGCCTATGGCTACACCTTC
CASSLVLGPAYGYTF
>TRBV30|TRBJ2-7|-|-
TGTGCCAGAGATGATCTCTACGAGCAGTACTTC
CARDDLYEQYF
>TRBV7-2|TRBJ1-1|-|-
TGTGCCAGCAGCCAACAGGGTAGAAACACTGAAGCTTTCTTT
CASSQQGRNTEAFF
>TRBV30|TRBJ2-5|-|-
TGTGCCTGGATAACCGGAGGGCAAGAGACCCAGTACTTC
CAWITGGQETQYF
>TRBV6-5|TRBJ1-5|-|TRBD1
TGTGCCAGCATGTTGACCGTGACAGGGAGTCAGCCCCAGCATTTT
CASMLTVTGSQPQHF
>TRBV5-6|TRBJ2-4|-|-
TGTGCCAGCAGCTTCGGTAGCTCAAAAAACATTCAGTACTTC
CASSFGSSKNIQYF
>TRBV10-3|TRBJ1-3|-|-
TGTGCCATCAAAGACCGGGACATCACTGGAAACACCATATATTTT
CAIKDRDITGNTIYF
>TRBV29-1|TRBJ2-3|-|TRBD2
TGCAGCGTTATACAGACTCTAGCGGGAGGGACAGATACGCAGTATTTT
CSVIQTLAGGTDTQYF
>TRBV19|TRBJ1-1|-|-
TGTGCCAGTACCATTAACACTGAAGCTTTCTTT
CASTINTEAFF
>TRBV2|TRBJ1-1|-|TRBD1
TGTGCCAGCAACAACAGGGGATCGGCTGAAGCTTTCTTT
CASNNRGSAEAFF
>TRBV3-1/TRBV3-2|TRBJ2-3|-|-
TGTGCCAGCAGCTTCCCCGGGGTGGGCACAGATACGCAGTATTTT
CASSFPGVGTDTQYF
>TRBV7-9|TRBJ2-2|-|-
TGTGCCAGCAGATCAGGGTATTTTCACACCGGGGAGCTGTTTTTT
CASRSGYFHTGELFF